This entry describes one T cell receptor (beta chain). The antigen is not known. J lost 1 base, V lost 5 bases, and 4 bases had no gene match. From germline, CDR1 is SGHAT and CDR2 FQNNGV. The CDR3 covers 14 residues. The record originates from a study of T cell responses to AZD1222 COVID-19 vaccine. Findings of the study overall: When two AZD1222 doses had been given, Spike-specific TCR breadth and depth rose. At baseline, just 5 or 6 AZD1222 recipients tested seropositive. Targets within unmutated variant regions were reportedly found for nearly half of spike-specific TCRs.

Method: immunoSEQ multiplex PCR; TCRdb's copy keeps in-frame clones and lacks some. The sample shows 100,000 to 150,000 clones, about nine tenths of them seen only once. The rearrangement uses TRBV11-2 and TRBJ1-1, with 7 bases that match TRBD1. This sequence was found in an adult in good health. The sequenced sample was peripheral blood, obtained on day 0 of AZD1222 vaccination. CDR3 in amino acids: CASSEGAANTEAFF. CDR3 in DNA: TGTGCCAGCAGCGAGGGGGCAGCGAACACTGAAGCTTTCTTT.